The rows below give T cell receptor beta chains drawn from one sample of a study of cytomegalovirus exposure and HLA in healthy donors. Assay used: immunoSEQ multiplex PCR; TCRdb lists only in-frame clones, some missing. The sample has over 150,000 clones, 60% to 80% seen once. The sequenced sample consisted of PBMCs. All receptors derive from a woman in her thirties in good health and CMV-seronegative. Both conserved end residues are part of each CDR3. D genes are given only for firm matches. Size is stated for part of the rows, as once, few or many counts, or as a class when the clone is expanded.

d_gene	j_gene	v_gene	abundance	CDR3aa	CDR3nt
TRBD1	TRBJ2-1	TRBV30	NA	CAWSLTGPYNEQFF	TGTGCCTGGAGTCTGACAGGGCCCTACAATGAGCAGTTCTTC
NA	TRBJ2-1	TRBV7-3	NA	CASSFGHEQFF	TGTGCCAGCAGCTTCGGTCATGAGCAGTTCTTC
NA	TRBJ1-1	TRBV4-1	NA	CASSPRLGEGTEAFF	TGCGCCAGCAGCCCACGCTTGGGAGAAGGCACTGAAGCTTTCTTT
TRBD2	TRBJ2-5	TRBV7-2	NA	CASSLVLAGTGQETQYF	TGTGCCAGCAGCTTAGTTCTAGCGGGAACGGGGCAAGAGACCCAGTACTTC
NA	TRBJ2-1	TRBV5-6	NA	CASSLLADSYNEQFF	TGTGCCAGCAGCTTGTTGGCGGATTCCTACAATGAGCAGTTCTTC
NA	TRBJ2-1	TRBV5-1	NA	CASSPGAYNEQFF	TGCGCCAGCAGCCCGGGGGCCTACAATGAGCAGTTCTTC
TRBD2	TRBJ2-3	TRBV5-1	once	CASSLGRGGFTDTQYF	TGCGCCAGCAGCTTGGGTCGGGGGGGGTTTACAGATACGCAGTATTTT
NA	TRBJ1-2	TRBV9	few	CASSVSGGVGGYTF	TGTGCCAGCAGCGTATCGGGGGGAGTAGGTGGCTACACCTTC
TRBD1	TRBJ2-7	TRBV2	NA	CASSGGTGAYEQYF	TGTGCCAGCAGTGGAGGGACAGGGGCATACGAGCAGTACTTC
NA	TRBJ1-3	TRBV13	NA	CASRQTGNTIYF	TGTGCCAGCCGACAGACTGGAAACACCATATATTTT
TRBD2	TRBJ2-5	TRBV7-9	NA	CASSLRAGQETQYF	TGTGCCAGCAGCTTACGAGCGGGGCAAGAGACCCAGTACTTC
NA	TRBJ2-5	TRBV29-1	few	CSSGTQETQYF	TGCAGCTCTGGCACACAAGAGACCCAGTACTTC
NA	TRBJ2-5	TRBV5-4	NA	CASSLPYRDTQETQYF	TGTGCCAGCAGCTTGCCTTACCGGGACACCCAAGAGACCCAGTACTTC
TRBD1	TRBJ2-1	TRBV9	NA	CASSPRGDRSYNEQFF	TGTGCCAGCAGCCCCAGAGGGGACAGGTCGTACAATGAGCAGTTCTTC
NA	TRBJ2-5	TRBV5-6	NA	CASSLMGRLGPETQYF	TGTGCCAGCAGCCTGATGGGGCGGTTGGGTCCGGAGACCCAGTACTTC
NA	TRBJ2-5	TRBV6-1	once	CASSEGTSWYQETQYF	TGTGCCAGCAGTGAGGGGACAAGTTGGTACCAAGAGACCCAGTACTTC
TRBD1	TRBJ1-5	TRBV10-2	NA	CASSDRQGYDQPQHF	TGCGCCAGCAGTGATAGACAGGGGTATGATCAGCCCCAGCATTTT
NA	TRBJ2-5	TRBV2	NA	CASSEGGVSSQYF	TGTGCCAGCAGTGAAGGGGGCGTGAGTTCGCAGTACTTC
NA	TRBJ1-2	TRBV7-9	few	CAFWRSADYGYTF	TGTGCCTTTTGGCGGTCCGCGGACTATGGCTACACCTTC
TRBD2	TRBJ2-1	TRBV10-3	NA	CAISESRLAASSYNEQFF	TGTGCCATCAGTGAGTCTAGACTAGCGGCTAGCTCCTACAATGAGCAGTTCTTC
NA	TRBJ1-1	TRBV27	few	CASRTGNTEAFF	TGTGCCAGCAGGACAGGGAACACTGAAGCTTTCTTT
TRBD1	TRBJ1-2	TRBV10-3	NA	CAISESRGQARYTF	TGTGCCATCAGTGAGTCGAGGGGACAGGCCCGCTACACCTTC
NA	TRBJ2-1	TRBV19	NA	CASGPLVANNEQFF	TGTGCCAGTGGACCACTAGTCGCCAACAATGAGCAGTTCTTC
TRBD1	TRBJ2-7	TRBV19	NA	CASSITGTAYEQYF	TGTGCCAGTAGTATTACCGGGACAGCCTACGAGCAGTACTTC
TRBD2	TRBJ2-1	TRBV27	NA	CASSLGLAGREQFF	TGTGCCAGCAGTTTGGGGCTAGCGGGACGTGAGCAGTTCTTC
NA	TRBJ2-2	TRBV5-1	NA	CASSPQRDTGELFF	TGCGCCAGCAGCCCCCAGCGGGACACCGGGGAGCTGTTTTTT
NA	TRBJ1-2	TRBV7-9	few	CASSLGVKGGARSYGYTF	TGTGCCAGCAGCTTAGGGGTGAAGGGAGGGGCGAGGAGCTATGGCTACACCTTC
NA	TRBJ2-5	TRBV6-6	NA	CASSYGGSSSQETQYF	TGTGCCAGCAGTTACGGGGGCTCATCGAGCCAAGAGACCCAGTACTTC
TRBD2	TRBJ2-1	TRBV5-1	NA	CASSRGLAGGRVDEQFF	TGCGCCAGCAGCAGGGGACTAGCGGGGGGTCGGGTGGATGAGCAGTTCTTC
TRBD1	TRBJ2-1	TRBV5-4	NA	CASSREAGQGYNEQFF	TGTGCCAGCAGCCGGGAGGCGGGACAGGGCTACAATGAGCAGTTCTTC
TRBD1	TRBJ2-7	TRBV27	NA	CASSPGQGGTYEQYF	TGTGCCAGCAGTCCCGGACAGGGGGGGACCTACGAGCAGTACTTC
NA	TRBJ1-6	TRBV19	NA	CASSIRAAQDNSPLHF	TGTGCCAGTAGTATTCGCGCCGCCCAAGATAATTCACCCCTCCACTTT
TRBD2	TRBJ2-3	TRBV28	once	CASSLFLAGGDTDTQYF	TGTGCCAGCAGTTTGTTTTTAGCGGGAGGGGACACAGATACGCAGTATTTT
TRBD2	TRBJ2-3	TRBV5-1	NA	CASSAGDQGGTQYF	TGCGCCAGCAGCGCGGGGGATCAGGGAGGTACGCAGTATTTT
NA	TRBJ1-5	TRBV19	NA	CASTPPGHGPQHF	TGTGCCAGTACCCCCCCCGGTCACGGGCCCCAGCATTTT
TRBD1	TRBJ1-2	TRBV25-1	NA	CASSKGAKNYGYTF	TGTGCCAGCAGTAAGGGGGCTAAGAACTATGGCTACACCTTC
NA	TRBJ1-2	TRBV30	few	CAWSVLAENYGYTF	TGTGCCTGGAGTGTGCTGGCGGAGAACTATGGCTACACCTTC
TRBD1	TRBJ2-2	TRBV28	once	CASSLLDRGLTGELFF	TGTGCCAGCAGTTTACTGGACAGGGGGCTTACCGGGGAGCTGTTTTTT
NA	TRBJ2-7	TRBV28	NA	CASLASSATYEQYF	TGTGCCAGCCTTGCGTCATCCGCAACCTACGAGCAGTACTTC
NA	TRBJ2-7	TRBV6-5	NA	CASSYSLETYEQYF	TGTGCCAGCAGTTACTCCTTAGAAACCTACGAGCAGTACTTC
NA	TRBJ2-2	TRBV6-6	NA	CASSSQAEPTGELFF	TGTGCCAGCAGTTCCCAAGCGGAGCCCACCGGGGAGCTGTTTTTT
NA	TRBJ2-7	TRBV28	NA	CASTTPLTGVQYF	TGTGCCAGCACAACTCCGTTGACCGGGGTGCAGTACTTC
NA	TRBJ1-2	TRBV29-1	NA	CSARDPGYTF	TGCAGCGCCCGGGATCCCGGCTACACCTTC
NA	TRBJ2-1	TRBV7-8	NA	CASSLPRTEQFF	TGTGCCAGCAGCTTACCCCGGACAGAGCAGTTCTTC
NA	TRBJ1-6	TRBV5-1	few	CASSLMQGGSNSPLHF	TGCGCCAGCAGCTTGATGCAGGGAGGGTCTAATTCACCCCTCCACTTT
TRBD1	TRBJ2-7	TRBV5-1	NA	CASSWGQGVRSSYEQYF	TGCGCCAGCAGCTGGGGACAGGGGGTGCGGTCTTCCTACGAGCAGTACTTC
NA	TRBJ1-2	TRBV2	NA	CASSGGKQAFYGYTF	TGTGCCAGCAGTGGGGGTAAACAGGCATTCTATGGCTACACCTTC
TRBD2	TRBJ2-7	TRBV5-1	once	CASSITSGGYEQYF	TGCGCCAGCAGCATTACTAGCGGGGGGTACGAGCAGTACTTC
NA	TRBJ1-1	TRBV27	NA	CASSFAGAETEAFF	TGTGCCAGCAGTTTCGCAGGGGCGGAGACTGAAGCTTTCTTT